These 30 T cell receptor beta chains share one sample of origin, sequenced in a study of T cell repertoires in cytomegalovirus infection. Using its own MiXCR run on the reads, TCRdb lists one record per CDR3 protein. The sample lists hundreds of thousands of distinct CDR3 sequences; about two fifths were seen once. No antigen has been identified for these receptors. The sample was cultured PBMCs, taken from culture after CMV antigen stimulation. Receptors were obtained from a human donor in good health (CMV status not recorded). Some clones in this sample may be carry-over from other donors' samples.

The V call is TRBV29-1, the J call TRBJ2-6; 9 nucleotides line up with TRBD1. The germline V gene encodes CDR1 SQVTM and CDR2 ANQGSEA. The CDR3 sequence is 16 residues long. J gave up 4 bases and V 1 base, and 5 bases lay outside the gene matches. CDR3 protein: CSVEGGQGSGANVLTF. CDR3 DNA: TGCAGCGTTGAAGGGGGACAGGGCTCCGGGGCCAACGTCCTGACTTTC.

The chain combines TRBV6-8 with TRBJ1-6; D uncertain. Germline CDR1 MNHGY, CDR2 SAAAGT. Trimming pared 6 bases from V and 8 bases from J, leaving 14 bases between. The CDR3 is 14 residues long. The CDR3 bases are TGTGCCAGCAGACTCTTAAGGCAGGATTCACCCCTCCACTTT. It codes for CASRLLRQDSPLHF.

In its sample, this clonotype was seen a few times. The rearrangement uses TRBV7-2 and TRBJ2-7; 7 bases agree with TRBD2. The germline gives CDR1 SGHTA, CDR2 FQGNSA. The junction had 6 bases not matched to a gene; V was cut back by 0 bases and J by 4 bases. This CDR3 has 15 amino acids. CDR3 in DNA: TGTGCCAGCAGCTTAGCGGCTAGCGGTAATTACGAGCAGTACTTC. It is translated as CASSLAASGNYEQYF.

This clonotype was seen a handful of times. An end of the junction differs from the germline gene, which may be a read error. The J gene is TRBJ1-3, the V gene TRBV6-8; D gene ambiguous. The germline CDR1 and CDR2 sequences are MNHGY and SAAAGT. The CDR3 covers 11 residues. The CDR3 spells CASSTYNNIYF. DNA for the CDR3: TGTGCCAGCAGTACTTATAACAACATATATTTT.

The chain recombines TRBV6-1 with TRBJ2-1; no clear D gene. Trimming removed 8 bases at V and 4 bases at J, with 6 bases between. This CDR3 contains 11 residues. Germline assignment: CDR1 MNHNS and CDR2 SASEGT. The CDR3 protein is CASRIYNEQFF. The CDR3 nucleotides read TGTGCCAGCCGGATTTACAATGAGCAGTTCTTC.

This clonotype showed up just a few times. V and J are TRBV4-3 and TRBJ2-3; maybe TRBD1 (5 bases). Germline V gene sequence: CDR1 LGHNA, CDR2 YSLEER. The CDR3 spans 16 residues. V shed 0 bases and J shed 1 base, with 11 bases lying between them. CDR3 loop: CASSQEVPRGTDTQYF. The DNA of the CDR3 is TGCGCCAGCAGCCAAGAGGTGCCCAGGGGCACAGATACGCAGTATTTT.

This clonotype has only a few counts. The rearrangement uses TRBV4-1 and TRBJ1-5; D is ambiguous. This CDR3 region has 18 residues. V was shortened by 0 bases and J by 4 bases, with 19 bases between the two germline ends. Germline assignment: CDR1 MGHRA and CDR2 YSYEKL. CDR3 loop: CASSQDIPPGLVNQPQHF. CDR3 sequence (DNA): TGCGCCAGCAGCCAAGATATCCCCCCGGGGTTGGTGAATCAGCCCCAGCATTTT.

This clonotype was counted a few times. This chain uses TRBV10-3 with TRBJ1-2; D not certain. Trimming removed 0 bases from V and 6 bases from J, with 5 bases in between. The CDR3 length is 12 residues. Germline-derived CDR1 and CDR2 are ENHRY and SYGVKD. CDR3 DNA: TGTGCCATCAGTGAGTCCCGTGATGGCTACACCTTC. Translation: CAISESRDGYTF.

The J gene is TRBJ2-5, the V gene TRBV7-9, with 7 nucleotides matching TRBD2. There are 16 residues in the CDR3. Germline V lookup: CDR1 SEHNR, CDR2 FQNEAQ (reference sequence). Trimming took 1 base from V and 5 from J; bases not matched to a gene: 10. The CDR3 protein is CASSLGEAGTLETQYF. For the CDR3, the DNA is TGTGCCAGCAGCTTAGGTGAAGCGGGAACCCTCGAGACCCAGTACTTC.

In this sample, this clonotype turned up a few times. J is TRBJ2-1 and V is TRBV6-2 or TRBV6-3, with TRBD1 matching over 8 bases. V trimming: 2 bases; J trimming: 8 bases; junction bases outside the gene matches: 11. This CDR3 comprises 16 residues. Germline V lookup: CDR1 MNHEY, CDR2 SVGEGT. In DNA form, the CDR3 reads TGTGCCAGCAGTTACCAGGGGGCTAGTTCGGTCCATGAGCAGTTCTTC. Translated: CASSYQGASSVHEQFF.

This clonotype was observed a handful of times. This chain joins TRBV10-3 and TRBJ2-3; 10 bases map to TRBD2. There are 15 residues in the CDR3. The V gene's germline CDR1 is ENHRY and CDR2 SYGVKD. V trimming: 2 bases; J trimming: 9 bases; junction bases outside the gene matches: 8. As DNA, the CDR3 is TGTGCCATCAGTGAGAATACTAGCGGGGAGGGGACGCAGTATTTT. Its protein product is CAISENTSGEGTQYF.

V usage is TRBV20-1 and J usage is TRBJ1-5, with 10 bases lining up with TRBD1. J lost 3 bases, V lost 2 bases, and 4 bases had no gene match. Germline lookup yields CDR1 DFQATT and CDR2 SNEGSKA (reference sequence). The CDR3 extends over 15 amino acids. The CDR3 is CSARTGTGDNQPQHF. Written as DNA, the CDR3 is TGCAGTGCTAGAACCGGGACAGGGGACAATCAGCCCCAGCATTTT.

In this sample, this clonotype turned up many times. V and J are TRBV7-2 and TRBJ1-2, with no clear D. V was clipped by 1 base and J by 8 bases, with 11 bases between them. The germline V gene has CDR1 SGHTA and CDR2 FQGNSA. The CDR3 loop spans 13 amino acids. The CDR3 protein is CASSLDLEGGYTF. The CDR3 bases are TGTGCCAGCAGCTTAGATTTGGAGGGAGGCTACACCTTC. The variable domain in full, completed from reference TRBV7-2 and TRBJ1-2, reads GAGVSQSPSNKVTEKGKDVELRCDPISGHTALYWYRQSLGQGLEFLIYFQGNSAPDKSGLPSDRFSAERTGGSVSTLTIQRTQQEDSAVYLCASSLDLEGGYTFGSGTRLTVV.

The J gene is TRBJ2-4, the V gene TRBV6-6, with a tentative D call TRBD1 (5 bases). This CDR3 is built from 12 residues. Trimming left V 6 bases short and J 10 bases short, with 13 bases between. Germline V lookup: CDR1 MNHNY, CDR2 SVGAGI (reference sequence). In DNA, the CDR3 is TGTGCCAGCAGGGACACCCGAGGTATTCAGTACTTC. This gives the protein CASRDTRGIQYF.

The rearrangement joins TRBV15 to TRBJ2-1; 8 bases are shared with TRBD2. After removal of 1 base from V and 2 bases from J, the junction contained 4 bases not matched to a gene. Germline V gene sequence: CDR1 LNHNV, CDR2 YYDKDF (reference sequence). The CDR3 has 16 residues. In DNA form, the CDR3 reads TGTGCCACCAGCAGAGCGGGAGGGAGGGCCTACAATGAGCAGTTCTTC. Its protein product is CATSRAGGRAYNEQFF. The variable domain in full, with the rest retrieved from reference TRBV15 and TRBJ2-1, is DAMVIQNPRYQVTQFGKPVTLSCSQTLNHNVMYWYQQKSSQAPKLLFHYYDKDFNNEADTPDNFQSRRPNTSFCFLDIRSPGLGDTAMYLCATSRAGGRAYNEQFFGPGTRLTVL.

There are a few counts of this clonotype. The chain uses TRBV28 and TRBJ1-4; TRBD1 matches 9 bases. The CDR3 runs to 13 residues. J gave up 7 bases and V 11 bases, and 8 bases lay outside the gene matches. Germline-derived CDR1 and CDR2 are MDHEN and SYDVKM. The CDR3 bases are TGTGCCTCGCGGACAGGGGAAACTGAAAAACTGTTTTTT. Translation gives CASRTGETEKLFF.

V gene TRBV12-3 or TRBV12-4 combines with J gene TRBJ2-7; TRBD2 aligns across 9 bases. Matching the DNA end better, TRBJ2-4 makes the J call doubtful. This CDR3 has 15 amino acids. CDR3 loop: CASSFNLAGAHIQYF. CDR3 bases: TGTGCCAGCAGCTTTAACTTAGCGGGAGCCCACATTCAGTACTTC.

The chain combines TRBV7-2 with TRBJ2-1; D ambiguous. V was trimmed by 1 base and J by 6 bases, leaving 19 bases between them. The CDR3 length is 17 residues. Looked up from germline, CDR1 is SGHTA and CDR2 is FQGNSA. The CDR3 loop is CASSLVAVAFDPNEQFF. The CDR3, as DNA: TGTGCCAGCAGCTTAGTTGCGGTAGCCTTCGACCCCAATGAGCAGTTCTTC. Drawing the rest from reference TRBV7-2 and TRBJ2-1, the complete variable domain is GAGVSQSPSNKVTEKGKDVELRCDPISGHTALYWYRQSLGQGLEFLIYFQGNSAPDKSGLPSDRFSAERTGGSVSTLTIQRTQQEDSAVYLCASSLVAVAFDPNEQFFGPGTRLTVL.

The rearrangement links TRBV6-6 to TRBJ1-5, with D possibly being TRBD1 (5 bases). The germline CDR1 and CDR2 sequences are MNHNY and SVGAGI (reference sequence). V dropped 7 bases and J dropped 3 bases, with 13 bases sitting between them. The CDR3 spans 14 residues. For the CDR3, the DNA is TGTGCCAGCATCGGGACCGCTTCCAATCAGCCCCAGCATTTT. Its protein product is CASIGTASNQPQHF.

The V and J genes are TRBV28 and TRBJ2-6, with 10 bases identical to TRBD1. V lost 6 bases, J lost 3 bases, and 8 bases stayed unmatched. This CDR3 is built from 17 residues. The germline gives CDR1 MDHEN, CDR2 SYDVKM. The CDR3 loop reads CASSPRQGAGGANVLTF. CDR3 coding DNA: TGTGCCAGCAGCCCGAGACAGGGGGCAGGTGGGGCCAACGTCCTGACTTTC.

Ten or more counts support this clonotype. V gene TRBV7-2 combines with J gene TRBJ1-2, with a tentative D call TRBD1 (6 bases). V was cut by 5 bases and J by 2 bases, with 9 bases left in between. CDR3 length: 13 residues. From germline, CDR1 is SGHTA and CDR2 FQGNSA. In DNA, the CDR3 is TGTGCCAGCAGCCCGGACAGCAACTATGGCTACACCTTC. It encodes CASSPDSNYGYTF.

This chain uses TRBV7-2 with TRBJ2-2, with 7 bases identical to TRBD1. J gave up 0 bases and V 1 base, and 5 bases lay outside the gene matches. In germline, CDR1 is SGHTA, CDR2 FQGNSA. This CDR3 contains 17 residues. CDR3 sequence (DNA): TGTGCCAGCAGCTTAGTAAGGGGACAGACGAACACCGGGGAGCTGTTTTTT. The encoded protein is CASSLVRGQTNTGELFF.

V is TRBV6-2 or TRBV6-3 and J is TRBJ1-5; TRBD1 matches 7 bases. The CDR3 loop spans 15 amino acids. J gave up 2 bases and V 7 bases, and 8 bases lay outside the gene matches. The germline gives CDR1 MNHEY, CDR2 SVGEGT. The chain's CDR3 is CASTQGVGGNQPQHF. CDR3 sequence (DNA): TGTGCCAGCACCCAGGGGGTTGGAGGCAATCAGCCCCAGCATTTT.

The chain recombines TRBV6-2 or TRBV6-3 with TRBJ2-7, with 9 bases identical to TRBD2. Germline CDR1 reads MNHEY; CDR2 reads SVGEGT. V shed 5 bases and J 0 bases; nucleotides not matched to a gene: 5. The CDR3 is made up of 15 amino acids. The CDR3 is CASSHIAGVSYEQYF. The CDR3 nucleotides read TGTGCCAGCAGTCACATAGCGGGAGTCTCCTACGAGCAGTACTTC.

The CDR3 DNA is TGCAGTGCCACACCCGACGGGTATGAGCAGTTCTTC. This translates into CSATPDGYEQFF. This chain uses TRBV20-1 with TRBJ2-1; D is uncertain. Per the germline V gene, CDR1 is DFQATT and CDR2 is SNEGSKA (reference sequence). CDR3 length: 12 amino acids. Trimming left V 6 bases short and J 8 bases short, with 14 bases between.

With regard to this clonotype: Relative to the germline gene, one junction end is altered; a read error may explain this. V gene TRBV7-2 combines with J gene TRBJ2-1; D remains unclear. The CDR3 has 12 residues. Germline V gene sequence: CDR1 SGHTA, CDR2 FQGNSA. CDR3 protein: CASSLDFVIVTF. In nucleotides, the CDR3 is TGTGCCAGCAGCTTAGATTTCGTAATCGTTACCTTC.

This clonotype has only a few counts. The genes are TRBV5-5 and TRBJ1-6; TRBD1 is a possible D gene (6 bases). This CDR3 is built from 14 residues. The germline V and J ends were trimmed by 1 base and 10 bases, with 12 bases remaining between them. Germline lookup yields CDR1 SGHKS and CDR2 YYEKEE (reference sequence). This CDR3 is CASSLYGGRSPLHF. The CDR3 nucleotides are TGTGCCAGCAGCTTGTACGGGGGGCGGTCACCCCTCCACTTT.

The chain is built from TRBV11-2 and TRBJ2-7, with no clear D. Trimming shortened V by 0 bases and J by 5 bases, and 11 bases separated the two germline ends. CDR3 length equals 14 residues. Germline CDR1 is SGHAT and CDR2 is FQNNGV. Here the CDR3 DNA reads TGTGCCAGCAGCTTAGATCCCGCAACCCACGAGCAGTACTTC. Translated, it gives CASSLDPATHEQYF.

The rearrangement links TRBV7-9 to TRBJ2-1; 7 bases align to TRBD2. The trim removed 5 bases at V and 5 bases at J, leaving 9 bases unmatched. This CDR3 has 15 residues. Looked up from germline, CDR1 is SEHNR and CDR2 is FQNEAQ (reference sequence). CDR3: CASSPTSETDNEQFF. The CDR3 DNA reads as TGTGCCAGCAGCCCCACTAGCGAAACCGACAATGAGCAGTTCTTC.

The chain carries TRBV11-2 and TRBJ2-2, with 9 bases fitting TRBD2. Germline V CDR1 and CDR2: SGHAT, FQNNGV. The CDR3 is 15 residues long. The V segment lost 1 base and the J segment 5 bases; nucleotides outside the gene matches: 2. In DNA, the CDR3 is TGTGCCAGCAGCTTAGTTAGCGGGAGAACCGGGGAGCTGTTTTTT. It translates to CASSLVSGRTGELFF.